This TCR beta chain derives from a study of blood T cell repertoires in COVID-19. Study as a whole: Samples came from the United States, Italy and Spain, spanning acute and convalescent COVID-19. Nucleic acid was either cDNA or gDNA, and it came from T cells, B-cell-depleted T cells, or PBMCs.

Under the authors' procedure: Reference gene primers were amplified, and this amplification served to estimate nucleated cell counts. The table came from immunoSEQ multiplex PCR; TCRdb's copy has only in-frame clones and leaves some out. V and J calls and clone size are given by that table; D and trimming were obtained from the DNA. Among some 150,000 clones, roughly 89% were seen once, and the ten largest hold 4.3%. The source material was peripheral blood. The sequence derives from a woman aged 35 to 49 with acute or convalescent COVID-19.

In nucleotides, the CDR3 is TGTGCCTCCCGGGATAGCGGGGTCTGGGTGAGCTCCTACAATGAGCAGTTCTTC. Translating gives CASRDSGVWVSSYNEQFF. The chain couples TRBV19 to TRBJ2-1; 8 bases agree with TRBD2. Germline V lookup: CDR1 LNHDA, CDR2 SQIVND (reference sequence). The CDR3 has 18 residues. V dropped 11 bases and J dropped 0; count of bases not matched to a gene: 18.